These T cell receptor beta chains were read from a single sample in a study of shared clonotypes between healthy human individuals. Sequencing used immunoSEQ multiplex PCR; TCRdb keeps in-frame clones, though not all of them. The sample includes about 1 million clones, about 75% of them seen just once. Sequencing was performed on memory CD4+ T cells sorted from blood. These receptors came from a man in his late teens or twenties in good health. CDR3s include the opening cysteine and the closing phenylalanine or tryptophan.

>TRBV28
CASSFTGARSYEQYF
>TRBV2
CASSEHGTDQETQYF
>TRBV29-1
CSITGTSNSGANVLTF
>TRBV7-2
CASSPQVISGNQPQHF
>TRBV6-5
CASSYADSSVYEQYF
>TRBV2
CASPEGPGNYGYTF
>TRBV6-5
CASTATGVSGYTF
>TRBV5-1
CASSLGGGASTDTQYF
>TRBV6-5
CASSQQGSGEQYF
>TRBV15
CATSRVGREVPFF
>TRBV11-1
CASSLSPQETQYF
>TRBV5-1
CASSFLQKTYNEQFF
>TRBV5-8
CASSPQLGELFF
>TRBV29-1
CSSRDTDYEQYF
>TRBV5-6
CASSAVPLETQYF
>TRBV2
CASSKQGYNEKLFF
>TRBV18
CASSGGTGGDTQYF
>TRBV5-6
CASALGRGVGSPLHF
>TRBV6-5
CASSRGTDEAFF
>TRBV7-9
CASSSGTSWGDTQYF
>TRBV15
CATSSDRVQPLHF
>TRBV6-5
CASSYQGYTF
>TRBV7-9
CASSLVGAGELFF
>TRBV11-2
CASSLGILSYEQYF
>TRBV5-1
CASSQGPNYGYTF
>TRBV5-6
CASSLETGSYTF
>TRBV18
CASSPGLAGSYEQYF
>TRBV27
CASSLYPFADQLQHF
>TRBV9
CASSAPAVNTGELFF
>TRBV9
CASSPSSLSGNTIYF
>TRBV30
CAWSKTVNTEAFF
>TRBV21-1
CASSKKRGQGKETQYF
>TRBV5-5
CASSLASETQYF
>TRBV5-1
CASSFPLAGRVIIQYF
>TRBV28
CASSVTGGLSYEQYF
>TRBV11-2
CASSLGDAQQTQYF
>TRBV6-5
CASSYRPGTLPNEQFF
>TRBV15
CATSTRDRGSGNTIYF
>TRBV18
CASSYLAGAGNEQFF
>TRBV11-2
CASSIRPRTLNTGELFF
>TRBV12-5
CASGLVLAGRYNEQFF
>TRBV11-2
CASSLQTGALYEQYF
>TRBV4-1
CASSPIGGPYFGSGANVLTF
>TRBV5-1
CASSLGRENTGELFF
>TRBV2
CASTGDRYYEQYF
>TRBV5-5
CASSFPGGGTEAFF
>TRBV12-5
CASALEPTGELFF
>TRBV29-1
CSVDDRANTGELFF
>TRBV10-2
CASSVLSRGNTEAFF
>TRBV5-1
CASSLLTSATGELFF
>TRBV10-1
CASSESGYNSPLHF
>TRBV10-3
CAISESSSGATYNEQFF
>TRBV5-4
CASSYPGARNGYTF
>TRBV19
CASSKGQGKWSNAAGQPQHF
>TRBV27
CASSFAGNESPLHF
>TRBV9
CASSVGGANTEAFF
>TRBV20-1
CSVPGQVEQFF